This T cell receptor beta chain is drawn from a study of cytomegalovirus exposure and HLA in healthy donors. Looking at the study overall: The 110 or so validation repertoires used a platform that matched the one used for the roughly 650 first-cohort repertoires, as a later analysis reported.

As to this clone: Its target is not known. At the DNA level, this CDR3 is encoded by other sequences in the same sample as well.

General study results and limits: Subsequent analysis showed first-cohort TCR clusters tending to co-occur in around 110 validation repertoires. Accounts indicate the classifier identified cytomegalovirus status with strong specificity and sensitivity. The authors listed 150 to 200 TCR beta chains as cytomegalovirus-associated.

Germline CDR1 MDHEN, CDR2 SYDVKM. The CDR3 is 11 residues long. The V and J ends lost 6 bases and 1 base respectively, with 4 bases between them. Sequenced by immunoSEQ multiplex PCR; TCRdb stores in-frame clones only, minus some. The table includes roughly 43,000 clones, approximately 90% detected once. The chain combines TRBV28 with TRBJ2-7; D remains unclear. Sequencing was performed on PBMCs. The source is a man aged 18 to 30 in good health and CMV-seronegative. The chain's CDR3 is CASRASYEQYF. DNA of the CDR3: TGTGCCAGCAGGGCTTCCTACGAGCAGTACTTC.